This T cell receptor beta chain was identified in a study of shared clonotypes between healthy human individuals. The CDR3 has 15 amino acids. Germline values: CDR1 SGHNT, CDR2 YYREEE (reference sequence). Trimming took 4 bases from V and 8 from J, leaving 21 bases between them. The table came from immunoSEQ multiplex PCR; TCRdb's copy has only in-frame clones and leaves some out. The repertoire has 98,000 or so clones, under 70% of them found once; the top ten carry roughly 22%. The sequence derives from a woman under 40 in good health. Sequenced sample: memory CD8+ T cells sorted from blood. Stated subset: CD45RO+ cells pooled with CCR7-negative TemRA cells. V is TRBV5-4 and J is TRBJ1-2, with D perhaps TRBD1 (5 bases). Here the CDR3 DNA reads TGTGCCAGCAGCGTAACAGTCGGACACCTGGGGGGCTACACCTTC. Translation: CASSVTVGHLGGYTF.